This section outlines one T cell receptor (beta chain) sequence together with its context. In this sample, this clone turned up once. Its target antigen remains unknown. The record has no base qualities; no much larger clone is one base away. This sample was included in a study of blood T cell repertoires in COVID-19 (TCRdb year 2020). Some background on the complete study: The collaborator samples originated in the United States, Italy and Spain and spanned the acute and convalescent phases of COVID-19. The material from the prospective study consisted of cDNA or gDNA derived from T cells, B-cell-depleted T cells, or PBMCs. Deeply sampled blood TCRbeta repertoires from subjects exposed to, actively infected with, or recovered from COVID-19 were included in the dataset. The repertoires were released in a freely available public database intended as a resource for research on the immune response to SARS-CoV-2. The samples were drawn from the first 160 participants of the ongoing ImmuneRACE study and from roughly 1,300 subjects provided by 6 global collaborators. Nearly every sample came with metadata listing a de-identified subject ID, COVID-19 status, age in years and sex. Where HLA class I and class II types were available, the types were taken from metadata supplied by the sample provider, not from assay-based typing.

The collaborating institutions used their own protocols to collect whole blood in K2EDTA tubes. For TCRbeta analysis, collaborators shipped samples as frozen whole blood, isolated PBMCs, or DNA extracted from either of those sample types. The full study reports these points: The quantity of clinical and demographic metadata differed by source and by participant and was supplied without curation.

Reading from cysteine to phenylalanine, the CDR3 counts 11 amino acids. Just CDR3 DNA is preserved here, 33 bases in frame from base 1. V loses 6 bases, J loses 6 bases, and the germline ends lie 8 bases apart. The immunoSEQ Assay, a bias-controlled multiplex PCR, was used to amplify TCRbeta CDR3 regions from genomic DNA. The authors' pipeline ran thus. The number of nucleated cells in each sample was estimated from the amplification of reference gene primers within the assay. To quantify the absolute abundance of each unique TCRbeta CDR3 rearrangement, sequence reads were collapsed and filtered. Productive Simpson clonality was computed per sample as the square root of Simpson's diversity index over productive rearrangements. TCRdb carries this immuneACCESS record with in-frame sequences only. Its versions omit some clonotypes, under half of them owing to an unresolved V gene in the studies checked, with the rest unexplained. That table is the source of V, J and clone size, and D and trimming were worked out from the DNA. Present in this sample are 100,000 to 110,000 clones, 85% of which were seen just once. Roughly an eighth of the sample comes from the top ten.

The receptor's source is a man aged 50-59 years with active or convalescent COVID-19. The sequence links TRBV12-3 or TRBV12-4 to TRBJ1-1; TRBD1 is a possible D gene, resting on 6 matching bases. What was sequenced was peripheral blood. The CDR3 corresponds to CASRTGSEAFF. At the DNA level, the sequence is TGTGCCAGCAGAACAGGGTCTGAAGCTTTCTTT.